Listed below are T cell receptor beta chains from one sample, sequenced in a study of T cell changes during pregnancy in multiple sclerosis. Libraries were prepared by immunoSEQ multiplex PCR; TCRdb keeps only in-frame clonotypes and omits some of them. The table lists approximately 97,000 clones, 90% of them singletons, with roughly 0.79% in the top ten. The sample in question was peripheral blood, obtained in the second trimester of pregnancy. The receptors shown here come from a female donor in good health, enrolled as a control in a pregnancy study. Both conserved end residues are part of each CDR3. D genes are given only for firm matches. A row's size may be missing; if present it is once, few, many or a size class.

cdr3_aa	cdr3_nt	d_call	v_call	j_call	clone_size
CASSGSPSASYNEQFF	TGTGCCAGCAGTGGATCCCCTAGCGCGTCCTACAATGAGCAGTTCTTC	.	TRBV6-6	TRBJ2-1	.
CASSLGLGAREQYF	TGTGCCAGCAGCTTAGGTCTGGGGGCCCGGGAGCAGTACTTC	.	TRBV7-9	TRBJ2-7	once
CASSLGLAGDGETQYF	TGTGCCAGCAGCTTAGGCCTAGCGGGAGACGGGGAGACCCAGTACTTC	TRBD2	TRBV7-9	TRBJ2-5	once
CASSLAVVATGAFF	TGTGCCAGCAGCTTGGCCGTCGTCGCTACGGGAGCTTTCTTT	.	TRBV5-5	TRBJ1-1	.
CASSIPGGRDYTGELFF	TGTGCCAGCAGCATACCTGGGGGGAGGGACTACACCGGGGAGCTGTTTTTT	TRBD2	TRBV28	TRBJ2-2	.
CASSLIQGTSPLHF	TGTGCCAGCAGCTTAATTCAGGGCACTTCACCCCTCCACTTT	.	TRBV7-2	TRBJ1-6	.
CASSWTGSDYGYTF	TGTGCCAGCAGCTGGACAGGGTCGGACTATGGCTACACCTTC	TRBD1	TRBV7-9	TRBJ1-2	.
CASGLVPWTGGELNTGELFF	TGTGCTAGTGGTTTGGTACCATGGACAGGGGGTGAATTAAACACCGGGGAGCTGTTTTTT	TRBD1	TRBV12-5	TRBJ2-2	.
CASSGPPVGEQYF	TGTGCCAGCAGCGGACCCCCGGTTGGCGAGCAGTACTTC	.	TRBV19	TRBJ2-7	.
CASSDRPRGFYTF	TGTGCCAGCAGCGACAGACCCAGGGGGTTCTACACCTTC	TRBD1	TRBV7-2	TRBJ1-2	once
CASSLGRGTDTQYF	TGTGCCAGCAGCTTGGGGCGGGGAACAGATACGCAGTATTTT	.	TRBV11-3	TRBJ2-3	.
CASRTEKAGNTIYF	TGTGCCAGTAGAACGGAGAAAGCTGGAAACACCATATATTTT	.	TRBV19	TRBJ1-3	.
CAWSTGGETQYF	TGTGCCTGGAGTACGGGGGGAGAGACCCAGTACTTC	TRBD2	TRBV30	TRBJ2-5	.
CASSFLAGVVASTGELFF	TGTGCCAGCAGCTTTCTAGCGGGAGTAGTGGCCAGCACCGGGGAGCTGTTTTTT	TRBD2	TRBV7-2	TRBJ2-2	.
CASSPGLVGSNEQFF	TGTGCCAGCTCACCGGGACTAGTGGGCAGCAATGAGCAGTTCTTC	TRBD2	TRBV18	TRBJ2-1	.
CASSWTGQGAREQYF	TGTGCCAGCAGTTGGACGGGACAGGGGGCGCGGGAGCAGTACTTC	TRBD1	TRBV27	TRBJ2-7	.
CASSLGFAGGDGYTF	TGCGCCAGCAGCTTGGGGTTCGCAGGGGGCGATGGCTACACCTTC	TRBD1	TRBV5-1	TRBJ1-2	many
CASSYQTGLRNQPQHF	TGTGCCAGCAGCTACCAGACAGGGTTGAGGAATCAGCCCCAGCATTTT	TRBD1	TRBV5-6	TRBJ1-5	.
CASSPSGGLNGYTF	TGTGCCAGCTCACCCTCGGGAGGGCTTAATGGCTACACCTTC	.	TRBV18	TRBJ1-2	.
CASSAYGLAGSYEQYF	TGTGCCAGCAGTGCCTATGGACTAGCGGGCTCCTACGAGCAGTACTTC	TRBD2	TRBV7-9	TRBJ2-7	.
CASSRTGDSNQPQHF	TGTGCCAGCAGTCGGACAGGAGATAGCAATCAGCCCCAGCATTTT	TRBD1	TRBV6-1	TRBJ1-5	.
CASSFSRGEPQHF	TGTGCCAGCAGTTTCTCCCGCGGGGAGCCCCAGCATTTT	.	TRBV7-9	TRBJ1-5	.
CASSWGQGSDIQYF	TGTGCCAGCAGTTGGGGACAAGGGTCGGACATTCAGTACTTC	.	TRBV27	TRBJ2-4	.
CASSLFWTDNEKLFF	TGTGCCAGCAGTTTATTTTGGACAGACAATGAAAAACTGTTTTTT	.	TRBV27	TRBJ1-4	.
CASSVSTKGELFF	TGTGCCAGCAGCGTGAGTACGAAGGGGGAGCTGTTTTTT	.	TRBV9	TRBJ2-2	.
CASSEKQGATGNTIYF	TGTGCCAGCAGTGAAAAGCAGGGGGCGACTGGAAACACCATATATTTT	TRBD1	TRBV6-1	TRBJ1-3	.
CASSQGRQPYGYTF	TGCGCCAGCAGCCAAGGGAGACAGCCGTATGGCTACACCTTC	.	TRBV4-1	TRBJ1-2	.
CASRGTSGRRETQYF	TGTGCCAGCAGAGGGACTAGCGGGAGACGAGAGACCCAGTACTTC	TRBD2	TRBV6-5	TRBJ2-5	.
CASSYEVGHTEAFF	TGTGCCAGCAGTTACGAGGTCGGCCACACTGAAGCTTTCTTT	.	TRBV6-5	TRBJ1-1	.
CASSYDSGGPAYEQYF	TGCGCCAGCAGTTACGATAGCGGGGGACCTGCCTACGAGCAGTACTTC	TRBD2	TRBV5-1	TRBJ2-7	.
CASSFIGGTEAFF	TGTGCCAGCAGTTTTATAGGGGGCACTGAAGCTTTCTTT	.	TRBV27	TRBJ1-1	few